One sample yielded the 30 T cell receptor beta chains listed below, sequenced in a study of blood T cell repertoires in COVID-19. Generated by immunoSEQ multiplex PCR, the TCRdb table keeps only in-frame clones and is missing some. Of tens of thousands of clones listed, 89% are singletons. The sample consisted of peripheral blood. The origin of the receptors is a woman aged 55 to 70 with COVID-19, enrolled during active disease.

The chain joins TRBV6-2 or TRBV6-3 to TRBJ2-1; a weak D match, TRBD2 (6 bases). V was cut by 4 bases and J by 0 bases, with 16 bases left in between. CDR1 and CDR2 from the germline V gene are MNHEY and SVGEGT. There are 17 residues in the CDR3. CDR3 region: CASSSPLSGSSYNEQFF. The CDR3 DNA reads TGTGCCAGCAGTTCGCCCCTTAGCGGAAGCTCCTACAATGAGCAGTTCTTC.

The chain has TRBV6-5 and TRBJ2-7; D gene unclear. V lost 4 bases, J lost 4 bases, and 11 bases lay in between. Germline CDR1 reads MNHEY; CDR2 reads SVGAGI. This CDR3 is 13 amino acids long. This chain's CDR3 is CASSSHISYEQYF. The CDR3 nucleotides are TGTGCCAGCAGTTCTCACATTTCATACGAGCAGTACTTC.

The chain employs TRBV10-3 and TRBJ2-1; D might be TRBD2 (6 bases). This CDR3 region has 15 residues. Germline lookup yields CDR1 ENHRY and CDR2 SYGVKD. The V end lost 7 bases, the J end lost 5 bases, and 18 bases lay between the germline ends. The CDR3 nucleotides are TGTGCCATCACCCCCAAAGGAGGGCATGACAATGAGCAGTTCTTC. Its translation is CAITPKGGHDNEQFF.

The rearrangement links TRBV11-2 to TRBJ2-5; 9 bases match TRBD1. This CDR3 is built from 15 residues. CDR1 SGHAT and CDR2 FQNNGV come from the germline V gene. The V gene end was trimmed by 1 base and the J gene end by 5 bases; junction bases not matched to a gene: 5. The CDR3 sequence is CASSLGTGTGETQYF. In DNA, the CDR3 is TGTGCCAGCAGCTTAGGAACCGGGACAGGGGAGACCCAGTACTTC.

V usage is TRBV11-3 and J usage is TRBJ2-2; the match to TRBD1 covers 8 bases. Unmatched junction bases numbered 4, after V lost 0 bases and J lost 1 base. Germline V gene sequence: CDR1 SGHNT, CDR2 YENEEA. The CDR3 has 17 amino acids. CDR3 bases: TGTGCCAGCAGCTTAGAGACAGGGGCCTGGAACACCGGGGAGCTGTTTTTT. This encodes CASSLETGAWNTGELFF. Full variable domain (missing parts from reference TRBV11-3 and TRBJ2-2): EAGVVQSPRYKIIEKKQPVAFWCNPISGHNTLYWYLQNLGQGPELLIRYENEEAVDDSQLPKDRFSAERLKGVDSTLKIQPAELGDSAVYLCASSLETGAWNTGELFFGEGSRLTVL.

The chain joins TRBV5-1 to TRBJ1-4; no clear D gene. Trimming took 0 bases from V and 6 from J, leaving 6 bases between them. The V gene's germline CDR1 is SGHRS and CDR2 YFSETQ. The CDR3 runs to 13 residues. The CDR3 protein is CASSLVADEKLFF. In DNA, the CDR3 is TGCGCCAGCAGCTTGGTGGCGGATGAAAAACTGTTTTTT.

This chain joins TRBV7-6 and TRBJ1-4; 9 positions match TRBD1. From germline, CDR1 is SGHVS and CDR2 FNYEAQ. Trimming removed 5 bases from V and 5 bases from J; junction bases left unmatched: 6. The CDR3 spans 15 residues. CDR3 region: CASSLRQGVNEKLFF. CDR3 in DNA: TGTGCCAGCAGCCTACGACAGGGGGTAAATGAAAAACTGTTTTTT.

The V gene is TRBV6-1, the J gene TRBJ2-1; 9 bases align to TRBD1. The CDR3 is 17 residues long. The V gene's germline CDR1 is MNHNS and CDR2 SASEGT. Trimming removed 2 bases from V and 8 bases from J; junction bases left unmatched: 13. The CDR3: CASSELRDRAGTDEQFF. For the CDR3, the DNA is TGTGCCAGCAGTGAATTGCGGGACAGGGCAGGGACCGATGAGCAGTTCTTC.

The genes are TRBV10-3 and TRBJ2-7; 8 bases agree with TRBD2. The CDR3 spans 15 residues. The V segment lost 3 bases and the J segment 2 bases; nucleotides outside the gene matches: 6. Germline V lookup: CDR1 ENHRY, CDR2 SYGVKD. Here the CDR3 DNA reads TGTGCCATCAGTGACCCTCGGGGGGGTGCCTACGAGCAGTACTTC. Residues: CAISDPRGGAYEQYF.

CDR3 DNA sequence: TGTGCCAGCAGCTCGGGTCTTGAGCAGTACTTC. Its protein product is CASSSGLEQYF. The rearrangement uses TRBV11-2 and TRBJ2-7; D gene ambiguous. This CDR3 has 11 amino acids. The V gene's germline CDR1 is SGHAT and CDR2 FQNNGV. Deletions cut 4 bases from V and 7 bases from J, with 8 bases between.

V gene TRBV14 combines with J gene TRBJ1-1, with 8 bases lining up with TRBD1. CDR3 length equals 16 residues. Unmatched junction bases numbered 5, after V lost 0 bases and J lost 2 bases. CDR1 and CDR2 from the germline V gene are SGHDN and FVKESK. CDR3 protein: CASSQDWTGPNTEAFF. In DNA form, the CDR3 reads TGTGCCAGCAGCCAAGACTGGACAGGGCCTAACACTGAAGCTTTCTTT.

This clone was seen a single time. The V gene is TRBV5-4, the J gene TRBJ2-3; TRBD2 matches 13 bases. The CDR3 has 18 amino acids. The V gene end was trimmed by 3 bases and the J gene end by 1 base; junction bases not matched to a gene: 8. Germline CDR1 is SGHNT and CDR2 is YYREEE (reference sequence). The CDR3 region is CASSYGLAGALRTDTQYF. The CDR3 bases are TGTGCCAGCAGCTACGGACTAGCGGGGGCCCTGCGCACAGATACGCAGTATTTT.

Only one count was recorded for this clone. The V gene is TRBV24-1, the J gene TRBJ2-3; 9 bases line up with TRBD2. Germline V gives CDR1 KGHDR, CDR2 SFDVKD. The V gene end was trimmed by 4 bases and the J gene end by 4 bases; junction bases not matched to a gene: 5. The CDR3 totals 15 residues. DNA of the CDR3: TGTGCCACCAGTGAGGGGACTAGCTGGCCAGATACGCAGTATTTT. This encodes CATSEGTSWPDTQYF.

The chain links TRBV4-1 to TRBJ1-4, with 8 bases lining up with TRBD1. With V trimmed by 1 base and J by 4 bases, 5 bases remained unmatched. Germline V CDR1 and CDR2: MGHRA, YSYEKL. CDR3 length: 16 residues. In nucleotides, the CDR3 is TGCGCCAGCAGCCAAGCCCGGGACAGGCTTAATGAAAAACTGTTTTTT. This encodes CASSQARDRLNEKLFF.

V is TRBV6-5 and J is TRBJ1-2; possible D gene TRBD1, 5 bases. CDR1 MNHEY and CDR2 SVGAGI come from the germline V gene. With 0 bases removed from V and 8 bases from J, the gap between germline ends came to 13 bases. This CDR3 contains 14 residues. The CDR3 sequence: CASSYSQGSRGYTF. The CDR3, as DNA: TGTGCCAGCAGTTACTCCCAGGGATCCCGAGGCTACACCTTC.

This clone was seen only a few times. The chain couples TRBV9 to TRBJ2-7; 7 bases agree with TRBD1. CDR1 is SGDLS, CDR2 YYNGEE, per germline. This CDR3 comprises 12 residues. V was pared by 4 bases and J by 6 bases, with 4 bases of the junction left unmatched. The CDR3 is CASSTHRGEQYF. CDR3 nucleotides: TGTGCCAGCAGCACTCACAGGGGCGAGCAGTACTTC. The whole variable domain, filled in from reference TRBV9 and TRBJ2-7, reads DSGVTQTPKHLITATGQRVTLRCSPRSGDLSVYWYQQSLDQGLQFLIQYYNGEERAKGNILERFSAQQFPDLHSELNLSSLELGDSALYFCASSTHRGEQYFGPGTRLTVT.

This chain links TRBV30 with TRBJ1-1, with 7 bases matching TRBD1. V was pared by 0 bases and J by 5 bases, with 3 bases of the junction left unmatched. CDR1 and CDR2 from the germline V gene are GTSNPN and SVGIG (reference sequence). This CDR3 region has 13 residues. The CDR3 DNA is TGTGCCTGGAGTGTTAAGGGGGCAACTGAAGCTTTCTTT. This translates into CAWSVKGATEAFF.

This chain joins TRBV11-2 and TRBJ1-3, with D unresolved. The CDR3 is 13 amino acids. Germline loops: CDR1 SGHAT, CDR2 FQNNGV. V was clipped by 5 bases and J by 4 bases, with 9 bases between them. The CDR3 bases are TGTGCCAGCAGCCTACCCTGGGGAAACACCATATATTTT. Protein sequence: CASSLPWGNTIYF.

The rearrangement uses TRBV7-2 and TRBJ1-2; a possible D gene is TRBD1 (5 bases). V was cut by 1 base and J by 4 bases, with 13 bases left in between. In germline, CDR1 is SGHTA, CDR2 FQGNSA. The CDR3 contains 15 residues. In DNA, the CDR3 is TGTGCCAGCAGCTTAGAAACCGGGGGAGGCTATGGCTACACCTTC. It codes for CASSLETGGGYGYTF.

V gene TRBV5-4 combines with J gene TRBJ2-5; perhaps TRBD1 as D (6 bases). The CDR3 totals 14 residues. The ends were cut back, 4 bases at V and 5 bases at J, with 15 bases in the middle. The germline V gene has CDR1 SGHNT and CDR2 YYREEE (reference sequence). DNA of the CDR3: TGTGCCAGCAGCCCAACAGGGTCGTGGGAGACCCAGTACTTC. This encodes CASSPTGSWETQYF.

The chain has TRBV5-6 and TRBJ2-2, with unresolved D. Germline V gene sequence: CDR1 SGHDT, CDR2 YYEEEE. The CDR3 covers 15 residues. Deletions cut 0 bases from V and 0 bases from J, with 6 bases between. In DNA, the CDR3 is TGTGCCAGCAGCTTGGTAAGCACGAACACCGGGGAGCTGTTTTTT. Protein sequence: CASSLVSTNTGELFF.

The V gene is TRBV7-9, the J gene TRBJ2-7; 8 bases map to TRBD2. The CDR3 extends over 16 amino acids. Looked up from germline, CDR1 is SEHNR and CDR2 is FQNEAQ (reference sequence). J gave up 0 bases and V 3 bases, and 7 bases lay outside the gene matches. The CDR3 nucleotides are TGTGCCAGCAGCTTTGGCGGTAGCGGGACCTCCTACGAGCAGTACTTC. Amino acid sequence: CASSFGGSGTSYEQYF.

The chain combines TRBV9 with TRBJ2-3; D is ambiguous. The CDR3 is made up of 16 amino acids. The germline gives CDR1 SGDLS, CDR2 YYNGEE. Between the trimmed V and J ends, which lost 3 bases and 1 base, there was a span of 15 bases. CDR3 residues: CASSGRILSGTDTQYF. CDR3 DNA sequence: TGTGCCAGCAGCGGCCGTATTCTAAGTGGCACAGATACGCAGTATTTT.

CDR3 residues: CASSSPGQGIYEQYF. The CDR3 bases are TGTGCCAGCAGTTCCCCGGGACAGGGGATCTACGAGCAGTACTTC. The rearrangement joins TRBV6-5 to TRBJ2-7; 10 nucleotides line up with TRBD1. Per germline, CDR1 MNHEY and CDR2 SVGAGI. Trimming took 4 bases from V and 3 from J; bases not matched to a gene: 6. This CDR3 comprises 15 residues.

The V and J genes are TRBV5-6 and TRBJ1-2, with 10 positions matching TRBD1. V lost 4 bases, J lost 6 bases, and 3 bases stayed unmatched. The CDR3 sequence is 13 residues long. Germline V lookup: CDR1 SGHDT, CDR2 YYEEEE. CDR3 in DNA: TGTGCCAGCAGCCGTGGACAGGGGGATGGCTACACCTTC. Encoded protein: CASSRGQGDGYTF.

The chain carries TRBV5-5 and TRBJ1-1; 7 bases agree with TRBD1. With 6 bases clipped from V and 4 bases from J, the junction kept 24 bases outside the gene matches. Germline CDR1 is SGHKS and CDR2 is YYEKEE (reference sequence). This CDR3 is 19 amino acids long. This CDR3 reads CASNFGLLAFGQGVTEAFF. CDR3 in DNA: TGTGCCAGCAACTTTGGACTGCTCGCGTTCGGGCAGGGGGTCACTGAAGCTTTCTTT.

This clone was recorded only once. The rearrangement joins TRBV27 to TRBJ2-5, with 13 bases matching TRBD2. Germline CDR1 and CDR2: MNHEY and SMNVEV (reference sequence). This CDR3 comprises 15 residues. Losses at the gene ends were 5 bases for V and 4 bases for J; bases not matched to a gene: 4. CDR3 in DNA: TGTGCCAGCAGTCAAGGACTAGCGGGGGCAGAGACCCAGTACTTC. Its protein is CASSQGLAGAETQYF.

This clone was picked up a small number of times. The V call is TRBV6-6, the J call TRBJ2-5, with 7 bases matching TRBD1. The CDR3 runs 14 residues. Looked up from germline, CDR1 is MNHNY and CDR2 is SVGAGI (reference sequence). The V gene end was trimmed by 2 bases and the J gene end by 1 base; junction bases not matched to a gene: 1. The CDR3 loop is CASSYPGGQETQYF. For the CDR3, the DNA is TGTGCCAGCAGTTACCCAGGGGGCCAAGAGACCCAGTACTTC.

The V gene is TRBV6-2 or TRBV6-3, the J gene TRBJ2-2; D possibly corresponds to TRBD2 (6 bases). The V gene lost 0 bases and the J gene lost 5 bases, with 22 bases spanning the gap. The CDR3 has 19 residues. The germline V gene encodes CDR1 MNHEY and CDR2 SVGEGT. In nucleotides, the CDR3 is TGTGCCAGCAGTTACTCGAACGAGCCGGGGGATTTTAGGACCGGGGAGCTGTTTTTT. Amino acid sequence: CASSYSNEPGDFRTGELFF.

The chain uses TRBV25-1 and TRBJ2-6, with a possible D match to TRBD2 (5 bases). The V and J ends lost 2 bases and 1 base respectively, with 12 bases between them. Per germline, CDR1 MGHDK and CDR2 SYGVNS. This CDR3 region has 17 residues. CDR3 in DNA: TGTGCCAGCAGTGAACCCCGCCCGGGGTCTGGGGCCAACGTCCTGACTTTC. Protein: CASSEPRPGSGANVLTF.